Listed here are 10 T cell receptor beta chains from one sample, sequenced in a study of blood T cells in healthy people across ages. Together with a sample-barcoded 5' primer, a J-beta primer mix was included in a second PCR lasting roughly 6 to 12 cycles. TCRdb recomputed calls from the 5' RACE reads with MiXCR, one row per CDR3 protein. The repertoire includes roughly 800,000 distinct CDR3 sequences, roughly 50% of them detected once, and 40% to 50% sits in the top ten. The sample taken for sequencing was blood. The receptors come from an elderly man in good health.

The V call is TRBV4-1, the J call TRBJ1-4, with D unresolved. The CDR3 extends over 13 amino acids. Germline lookup yields CDR1 MGHRA and CDR2 YSYEKL. V lost 0 bases to trimming and J lost 10 bases, with 9 bases between them. The CDR3 reads CASSQEVRVKLFF. CDR3 coding DNA: TGCGCCAGCAGCCAAGAGGTTCGCGTAAAACTGTTTTTT.

The gene calls are TRBV14 and TRBJ2-1, with no clear D. This CDR3 spans 13 amino acids. Germline V gives CDR1 SGHDN, CDR2 FVKESK. The germline V and J ends were trimmed by 4 bases and 7 bases, with 11 bases remaining between them. The CDR3 here is CASSPYRKNEQFF. CDR3 nucleotides: TGTGCCAGCAGCCCTTATAGAAAGAATGAGCAGTTCTTC.

V gene TRBV7-8 combines with J gene TRBJ1-2, with D maybe TRBD1 (6 bases). V was shortened by 5 bases and J by 12 bases, with 19 bases between the two germline ends. Germline CDR1 SGHVS, CDR2 FQNEAQ. This CDR3 contains 13 residues. The CDR3 is CASSPRGAFRNTF. CDR3 coding DNA: TGTGCCAGCAGCCCACGGGGGGCCTTTAGAAACACCTTC.

A few counts support this clonotype. The rearrangement joins TRBV3-1 to TRBJ2-3, with a tentative D call TRBD2 (6 bases). Trimming left V 8 bases short and J 5 bases short, with 20 bases between. The V gene's germline CDR1 is LGHDT and CDR2 YNNKEL (reference sequence). This CDR3 region has 15 residues. In DNA form, the CDR3 reads TGTGCCAGCGAGGCTTTATCGGGAGCGGGAGATACGCAGTATTTT. Protein sequence: CASEALSGAGDTQYF.

This chain joins TRBV6-5 and TRBJ1-1; D uncertain. The CDR3 is 12 residues long. The germline gives CDR1 MNHEY, CDR2 SVGAGI. Trimming removed 10 bases from V and 5 bases from J, with 14 bases in between. CDR3 in amino acids: CATLRWGTEAFF. CDR3 in DNA: TGTGCCACCCTACGTTGGGGTACTGAAGCTTTCTTT.

The chain links TRBV6-4 to TRBJ1-2; 10 nucleotides line up with TRBD1. V dropped 2 bases and J dropped 8; count of bases not matched to a gene: 8. The CDR3 runs to 15 residues. Germline loops: CDR1 MRHNA, CDR2 SNTAGT. The chain's CDR3 is CASSDPDRGRDGYTF. In DNA, the CDR3 is TGTGCCAGCAGTGACCCCGACAGGGGGCGAGACGGCTACACCTTC.

The chain is built from TRBV2 and TRBJ2-3; tentatively, D is TRBD1 (5 bases). V dropped 7 bases and J dropped 5 bases, with 19 bases sitting between them. The germline V gene has CDR1 SNHLY and CDR2 FYNNEI. The CDR3 extends over 15 amino acids. The CDR3 DNA is TGTGCCAGCAATCGAAGGGGCGCGAGGATAGATACGCAGTATTTT. Its translation: CASNRRGARIDTQYF.

J is TRBJ1-3 and V is TRBV7-9; D is possibly TRBD1 (6 bases). This CDR3 is 14 amino acids long. Trimming removed 2 bases at V and 4 bases at J, with 9 bases between. Germline V lookup: CDR1 SEHNR, CDR2 FQNEAQ (reference sequence). In nucleotides, the CDR3 is TGTGCCAGCAGCTTACCAGGGGTCGGAAACACCATATATTTT. It specifies CASSLPGVGNTIYF. Looking up the rest from reference TRBV7-9 and TRBJ1-3 gives the full variable domain: DTGVSQNPRHKITKRGQNVTFRCDPISEHNRLYWYRQTLGQGPEFLTYFQNEAQLEKSRLLSDRFSAERPKGSFSTLEIQRTEQGDSAMYLCASSLPGVGNTIYFGEGSWLTVV.

This sequence joins TRBV12-3 or TRBV12-4 and TRBJ2-1, with 8 bases fitting TRBD2. V lost 5 bases and J lost 5; bases outside the gene matches: 8. The CDR3 has 15 residues. The CDR3 loop reads CASSPGTSPHNEQFF. The CDR3, as DNA: TGTGCCAGCAGTCCCGGGACTAGTCCCCACAATGAGCAGTTCTTC.

J is TRBJ1-1 and V is TRBV7-2; D gene uncertain. This CDR3 contains 13 residues. Per the germline V gene, CDR1 is SGHTA and CDR2 is FQGNSA. Trimming took off 1 base at V and 1 base at J, with 4 bases between the two ends. CDR3 protein: CASSLVWNTEAFF. The CDR3 DNA follows: TGTGCCAGCAGCTTAGTTTGGAACACTGAAGCTTTCTTT.